Shown below are 10 T cell receptor beta chains from a single sample sequenced in a study of Graves' ophthalmopathy and Graves' hyperthyroidism. The sequenced template was RNA, covering the TCR beta CDR3 region. First-round RT-PCR used HTBI primers; second-round multiplex PCR followed. TCRdb reanalysed the multiplex PCR reads using MiXCR and keeps one entry per CDR3 protein. Of a few hundred thousand distinct CDR3 sequences in the sample, about a sixth were seen once. The sample consisted of peripheral blood. The receptors shown here come from an adult woman with stable Graves' hyperthyroidism.

This clonotype has a count of ten or more. One end of the junction fails to match germline, which may point to a read error. The rearrangement joins TRBV7-9 to TRBJ2-2; 11 bases are shared with TRBD2. Germline loops: CDR1 SEHNR, CDR2 FQNEAQ (reference sequence). This CDR3 contains 15 residues. The CDR3: CASSLAGGNTGELFF. CDR3 DNA sequence: TGTGCCAGCAGCCTAGCGGGAGGGAACACCGGGGAGCTGTTTTTT.

This clonotype was observed many times. The chain joins TRBV4-2 to TRBJ2-7; TRBD2 agrees at 8 bases. The CDR3 loop spans 16 amino acids. Germline V gene lookup returns CDR1 LGHNA and CDR2 YNFKEQ. J lost 0 bases, V lost 3 bases, and 7 bases had no gene match. CDR3 residues: CASSHVGLGSSYEQYF. In nucleotides, the CDR3 is TGTGCCAGCAGCCATGTGGGACTAGGTAGCTCCTACGAGCAGTACTTC.

Concerning this clonotype itself: A junction boundary mismatches the germline segment, possibly from a read error. Here the CDR3 DNA reads TGTGCCAGCGTTAGGGCTAGCGGGATCGCCGGGAAGCTGTTTTTT. Translating it yields CASVRASGIAGKLFF. This chain joins TRBV7-2 and TRBJ2-2; 9 bases fit TRBD2. This CDR3 has 15 residues. CDR1 is SGHTA and CDR2 is FQGNSA in the germline V gene.

There are many counts of this clonotype. This chain uses TRBV30 with TRBJ1-2, with 9 bases aligning to TRBD1. The V and J ends lost 2 bases and 4 bases, in that order; junction bases with no gene match: 8. Germline loops: CDR1 GTSNPN, CDR2 SVGIG (reference sequence). The CDR3 runs 15 residues. The CDR3 nucleotides read TGTGCCTGGAGTTGGGATACAGGGGGCTCCTATGGCTACACCTTC. Translating it yields CAWSWDTGGSYGYTF. Drawing the rest from reference TRBV30 and TRBJ1-2, the complete variable domain is SQTIHQWPATLVQPVGSPLSLECTVEGTSNPNLYWYRQAAGRGLQLLFYSVGIGQISSEVPQNLSASRPQDRQFILSSKKLLLSDSGFYLCAWSWDTGGSYGYTFGSGTRLTVV.

Details on this clonotype: An end of the junction does not agree with germline; a read error may underlie this. This chain joins TRBV11-2 and TRBJ2-7, with D unresolved. This CDR3 is built from 15 residues. Germline assignment: CDR1 SGHAT and CDR2 FQNNGV. CDR3 amino acids: CASSLISDNSYEQHF. CDR3 DNA sequence: TGTGCCAGCAGCTTAATCTCCGATAACTCCTACGAGCAGCACTTC.

This clonotype has at least ten counts. The chain joins TRBV7-2 to TRBJ1-6; the D gene is possibly TRBD1 (5 bases). The germline V gene has CDR1 SGHTA and CDR2 FQGNSA. V lost 8 bases and J lost 6, with 14 bases in between. CDR3 length: 14 amino acids. CDR3 nucleotides: TGTGCCAGCCAAGAGGGACCGATTAATTCACCCCTCCACTTT. Translating gives CASQEGPINSPLHF. Full variable domain (remainder filled in from reference TRBV7-2 and TRBJ1-6): GAGVSQSPSNKVTEKGKDVELRCDPISGHTALYWYRQSLGQGLEFLIYFQGNSAPDKSGLPSDRFSAERTGGSVSTLTIQRTQQEDSAVYLCASQEGPINSPLHFGNGTRLTVT.

The V and J genes are TRBV4-1 and TRBJ2-2; no reliable D call. The V gene lost 5 bases and the J gene lost 1 base, with 11 bases spanning the gap. The germline V gene has CDR1 MGHRA and CDR2 YSYEKL. The CDR3 has 15 amino acids. CDR3 DNA sequence: TGCGCCAGCAGCACCCCGGGTCAGAACACCGGGGAGCTGTTTTTT. It codes for CASSTPGQNTGELFF.

This clonotype was recorded at least ten times. V gene TRBV11-2 combines with J gene TRBJ2-7, with TRBD1 identical over 10 bases. The CDR3 totals 14 residues. With 1 base clipped from V and 5 bases from J, the junction kept 2 bases outside the gene matches. The germline gives CDR1 SGHAT, CDR2 FQNNGV. CDR3 residues: CASSLGDRGDEQYF. The CDR3 DNA reads TGTGCCAGCAGCTTAGGGGACAGGGGCGACGAGCAGTACTTC. The entire variable domain, with the rest obtained from reference TRBV11-2 and TRBJ2-7, is as follows: EAGVAQSPRYKIIEKRQSVAFWCNPISGHATLYWYQQILGQGPKLLIQFQNNGVVDDSQLPKDRFSAERLKGVDSTLKIQPAKLEDSAVYLCASSLGDRGDEQYFGPGTRLTVT.

The chain has TRBV6-1 and TRBJ2-5; 10 bases are a match to TRBD1. Germline V gene sequence: CDR1 MNHNS, CDR2 SASEGT. The CDR3 is 16 residues long. With V trimmed by 2 bases and J by 3 bases, 6 bases remained unmatched. This CDR3 reads CASSENSGTGEETQYF. The DNA for the CDR3 is TGTGCCAGCAGTGAAAACTCCGGGACAGGGGAAGAGACCCAGTACTTC.

Many counts were recorded for this clonotype. The rearrangement joins TRBV5-1 to TRBJ1-2; TRBD1 aligns across 7 bases. After removal of 3 bases from V and 4 bases from J, the junction contained 3 bases not matched to a gene. Per the germline V gene, CDR1 is SGHRS and CDR2 is YFSETQ. The CDR3 totals 13 residues. The CDR3 reads CASSSGQAYGYTF. The CDR3 DNA sequence: TGCGCCAGCAGCTCCGGACAGGCCTATGGCTACACCTTC.